Described below is a single T cell receptor (beta chain) sequence and its context. Terminally differentiated effector memory CD45RA+ cells were left out of the naive CD8 fraction, which was CD45RO-negative and positively selected for CCR7. These data belong to a study of shared clonotypes between healthy human individuals. Study context: A donor's plate count was three for CD4 naive and three for CD4 memory; CD8 naive had two and CD8 memory one.

Only in-frame clones appear in the TCRdb table, and some are missing; sequencing was by immunoSEQ multiplex PCR. Of about 680,000 clones listed, about 91% are singletons. The CDR3 is 11 residues long. Trimming left V 5 bases short and J 6 bases short, with 9 bases between. CDR1 and CDR2 from the germline V gene are SGHKS and YYEKEE (reference sequence). The specimen was naive CD8+ T cells sorted from blood. This rearrangement joins TRBV5-5 to TRBJ2-7; D not certain. This clonotype originated in a man aged 25 to 45 in good health. The CDR3 nucleotides are TGTGCCAGCAGTTCCCCACGCGAGCAGTACTTC. Translation: CASSSPREQYF. The full variable domain, in which reference TRBV5-5 and TRBJ2-7 provide the parts outside the CDR3, is DAGVTQSPTHLIKTRGQQVTLRCSPISGHKSVSWYQQVLGQGPQFIFQYYEKEERGRGNFPDRFSARQFPNYSSELNVNALLLGDSALYLCASSSPREQYFGPGTRLTVT.